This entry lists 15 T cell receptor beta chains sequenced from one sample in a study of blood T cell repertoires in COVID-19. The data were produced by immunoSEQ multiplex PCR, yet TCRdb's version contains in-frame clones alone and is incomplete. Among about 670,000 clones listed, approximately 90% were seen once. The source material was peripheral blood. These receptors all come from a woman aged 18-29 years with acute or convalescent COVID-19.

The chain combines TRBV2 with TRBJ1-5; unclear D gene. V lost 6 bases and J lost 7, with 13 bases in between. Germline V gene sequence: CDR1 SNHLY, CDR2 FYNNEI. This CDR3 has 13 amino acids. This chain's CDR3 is CASSTDLAQPQHF. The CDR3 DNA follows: TGTGCCAGCAGCACAGACCTAGCGCAGCCCCAGCATTTT.

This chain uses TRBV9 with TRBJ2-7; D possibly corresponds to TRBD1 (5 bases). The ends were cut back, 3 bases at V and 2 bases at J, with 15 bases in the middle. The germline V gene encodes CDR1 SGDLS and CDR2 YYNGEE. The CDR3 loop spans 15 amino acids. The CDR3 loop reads CASSEGYDRPYEQYF. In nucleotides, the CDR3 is TGTGCCAGCAGCGAGGGGTATGACAGACCCTACGAGCAGTACTTC.

CDR3 in amino acids: CASSESGRGGQYF. The CDR3 DNA is TGTGCCAGCAGTGAAAGTGGTAGAGGAGGGCAGTACTTC. The rearrangement joins TRBV6-1 to TRBJ2-7, with D maybe TRBD2 (5 bases). The V end was cut by 2 bases, the J end by 9 bases, with 14 bases between. The CDR3 totals 13 residues. CDR1 is MNHNS and CDR2 is SASEGT in the germline V gene.

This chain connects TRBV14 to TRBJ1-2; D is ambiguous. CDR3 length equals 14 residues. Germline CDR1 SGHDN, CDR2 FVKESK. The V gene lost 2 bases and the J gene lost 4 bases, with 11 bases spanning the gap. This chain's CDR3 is CASSQFPLGYGYTF. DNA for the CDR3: TGTGCCAGCAGCCAATTCCCACTCGGCTATGGCTACACCTTC.

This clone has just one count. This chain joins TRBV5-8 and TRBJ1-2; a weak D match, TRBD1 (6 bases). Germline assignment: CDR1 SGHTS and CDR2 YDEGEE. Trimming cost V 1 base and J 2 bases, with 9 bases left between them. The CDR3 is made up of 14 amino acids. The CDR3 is CASSLYGGNYGYTF. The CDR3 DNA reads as TGTGCCAGCAGCTTGTATGGGGGCAACTATGGCTACACCTTC.

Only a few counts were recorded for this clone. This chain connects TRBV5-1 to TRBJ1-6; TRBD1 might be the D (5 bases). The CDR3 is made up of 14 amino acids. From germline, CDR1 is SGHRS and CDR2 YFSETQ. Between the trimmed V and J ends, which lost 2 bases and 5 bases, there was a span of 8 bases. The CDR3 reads CASSFGGDNSPLHF. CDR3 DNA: TGCGCCAGCAGCTTTGGAGGGGATAATTCACCCCTCCACTTT.

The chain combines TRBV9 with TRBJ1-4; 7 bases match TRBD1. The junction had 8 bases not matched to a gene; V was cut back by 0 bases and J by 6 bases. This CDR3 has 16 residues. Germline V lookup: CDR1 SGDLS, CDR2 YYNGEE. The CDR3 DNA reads TGTGCCAGCAGCGTAGGCTCGAGGGGGCTCTATGAAAAACTGTTTTTT. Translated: CASSVGSRGLYEKLFF. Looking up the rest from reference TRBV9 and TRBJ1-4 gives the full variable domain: DSGVTQTPKHLITATGQRVTLRCSPRSGDLSVYWYQQSLDQGLQFLIQYYNGEERAKGNILERFSAQQFPDLHSELNLSSLELGDSALYFCASSVGSRGLYEKLFFGSGTQLSVL.

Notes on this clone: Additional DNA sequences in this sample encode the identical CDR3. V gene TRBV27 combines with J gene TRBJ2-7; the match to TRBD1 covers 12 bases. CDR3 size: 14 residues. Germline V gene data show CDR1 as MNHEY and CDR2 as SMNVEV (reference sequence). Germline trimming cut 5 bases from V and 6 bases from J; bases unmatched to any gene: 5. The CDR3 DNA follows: TGTGCCAGCAGTCTGGGACAGGGGGCTGGCGAGCAGTACTTC. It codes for CASSLGQGAGEQYF.

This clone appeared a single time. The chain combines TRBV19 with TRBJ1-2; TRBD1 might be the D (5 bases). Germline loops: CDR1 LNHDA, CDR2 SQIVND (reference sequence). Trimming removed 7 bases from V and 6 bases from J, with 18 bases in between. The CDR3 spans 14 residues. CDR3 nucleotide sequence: TGTGCCAGTATCCGAGGCGGGACGGGGGATGGCTACACCTTC. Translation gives CASIRGGTGDGYTF.

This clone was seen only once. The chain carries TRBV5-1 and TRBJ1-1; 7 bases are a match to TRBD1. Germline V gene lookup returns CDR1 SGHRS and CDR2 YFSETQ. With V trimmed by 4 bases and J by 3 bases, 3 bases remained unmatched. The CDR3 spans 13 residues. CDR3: CASSATGYTEAFF. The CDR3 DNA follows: TGCGCCAGCAGCGCGACAGGGTACACTGAAGCTTTCTTT.

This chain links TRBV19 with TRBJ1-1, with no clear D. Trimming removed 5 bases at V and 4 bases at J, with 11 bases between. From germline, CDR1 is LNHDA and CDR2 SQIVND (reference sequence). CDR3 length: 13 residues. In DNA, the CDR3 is TGTGCCAGTAGTCTAGGGCAGGTCACTGAAGCTTTCTTT. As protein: CASSLGQVTEAFF.

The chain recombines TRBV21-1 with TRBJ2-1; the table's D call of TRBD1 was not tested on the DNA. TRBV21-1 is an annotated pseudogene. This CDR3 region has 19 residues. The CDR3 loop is CASSKVKHLTYQYYNEQFF. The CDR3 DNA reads TGTGCCAGCAGCAAAGTAAAACATCTCACATACCAGTACTACAATGAGCAGTTCTTC.

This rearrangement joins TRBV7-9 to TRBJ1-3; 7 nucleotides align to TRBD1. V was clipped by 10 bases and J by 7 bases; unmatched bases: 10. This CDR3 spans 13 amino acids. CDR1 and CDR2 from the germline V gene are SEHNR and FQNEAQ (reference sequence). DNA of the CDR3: TGTGCCATTCGGCCCGGGACAGCGAACACCATATATTTT. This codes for CAIRPGTANTIYF.

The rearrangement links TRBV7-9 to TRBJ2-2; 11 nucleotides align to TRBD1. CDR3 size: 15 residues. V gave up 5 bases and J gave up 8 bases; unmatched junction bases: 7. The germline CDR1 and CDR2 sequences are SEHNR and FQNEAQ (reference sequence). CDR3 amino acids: CASSTSGQGGGELFF. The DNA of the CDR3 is TGTGCCAGCAGCACGTCGGGACAGGGGGGAGGGGAGCTGTTTTTT.

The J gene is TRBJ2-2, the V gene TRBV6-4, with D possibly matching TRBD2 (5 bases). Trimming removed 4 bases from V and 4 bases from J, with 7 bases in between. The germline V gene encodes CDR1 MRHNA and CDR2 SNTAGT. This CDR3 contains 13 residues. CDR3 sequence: CASSAEGTGELFF. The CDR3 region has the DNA TGTGCCAGCAGTGCTGAGGGCACCGGGGAGCTGTTTTTT.